Listed below are T cell receptor beta chains from one sample, sequenced in a study of Graves' ophthalmopathy and Graves' hyperthyroidism. TCRdb redid the calling of the multiplex PCR reads with MiXCR, one entry per CDR3 protein. Altogether around 520,000 distinct CDR3 sequences are present, 35% to 40% being singletons, with the ten largest covering about 4%. Sequencing was carried out using peripheral blood or thyroid tissue (not recorded which). These receptors were taken from an adult man with Graves' hyperthyroidism. CDR3s include the opening cysteine and the closing phenylalanine or tryptophan. Fields, in order: D gene, clone size, CDR3 length, V gene, J gene, CDR3 protein, CDR3 DNA. D genes are given only for firm matches. Clone sizes are given selectively: once, few, many, or a class where the clone is expanded.

NA	NA	15	TRBV5-1	TRBJ2-5	CAGSLAEGGRETQYF	TGCGCCGGCAGCTTGGCCGAGGGGGGGCGAGAGACCCAGTACTTC
NA	many	12	TRBV12-3/TRBV12-4	TRBJ1-2	CASSRGTSLCTF	TGTGCCAGCAGCCGCGGGACGTCCTTGTGCACCTTC
TRBD1	many	15	TRBV6-1	TRBJ1-5	CASSAPTGSNQPQHF	TGTGCCAGCAGTGCCCCGACAGGGAGCAATCAGCCCCAGCATTTT
NA	many	13	TRBV7-2	TRBJ1-2	CASSPSASYGYTF	TGTGCCAGCAGCCCCAGTGCCAGCTATGGCTACACCTTC
NA	NA	13	TRBV5-1	TRBJ2-2	CASSQGLPGELFF	TGTGCCAGCAGCCAAGGCCTGCCCGGGGAGCTGTTTTTT
NA	few	14	TRBV7-9	TRBJ1-6	CASSSLGPGLTLHF	TGTGCCAGCAGTTCCCTTGGACCCGGCTTAACCCTCCACTTT
TRBD1	NA	18	TRBV7-2	TRBJ2-3	CASSLVTGGSARTDTQYF	TGTGCCAGCAGCTTAGTCACAGGGGGCTCCGCGAGGACAGATACGCAGTATTTT
TRBD1	NA	12	TRBV29-1	TRBJ1-2	CSVERDRAGYTF	TGCAGCGTTGAAAGGGACAGGGCCGGCTACACCTTC
NA	many	18	TRBV11-1	TRBJ2-7	CASSFDRLGKRATYEQYF	TGTGCCAGCAGCTTCGACAGGCTCGGAAAGAGGGCAACCTACGAGCAGTACTTC
NA	few	17	TRBV7-3	TRBJ1-5	CASSQVWDKYSNQPQHF	TGCGCCAGCAGCCAAGTCTGGGACAAATATAGCAATCAGCCCCAGCATTTT
TRBD1	once	14	TRBV2	TRBJ1-2	CASSYRGGWNGYTF	TGTGCCAGCAGTTACAGGGGAGGGTGGAACGGCTACACCTTC
TRBD1	many	14	TRBV6-5	TRBJ2-7	CASSSGQGEYEQYF	TGTGCCAGCAGTTCAGGACAGGGGGAGTACGAGCAGTACTTC
NA	NA	11	TRBV12-3/TRBV12-4	TRBJ2-1	CASSLLGEQFF	TGTGCCAGCAGTTTACTCGGTGAGCAGTTCTTC
TRBD1	few	13	TRBV19	TRBJ2-7	CASSMTGTYEQYF	TGTGCCAGTAGTATGACAGGGACATACGAGCAGTACTTC
TRBD2	many	15	TRBV19	TRBJ2-5	CASSIGGTLEETQYF	TGTGCCAGTAGTATCGGGGGGACTCTTGAAGAGACCCAGTACTTC
NA	many	17	TRBV4-1	TRBJ1-2	CASSQVTGTDSHYGYTF	TGCGCCAGCAGCCAAGTAACGGGGACGGATTCGCACTATGGCTACACCTTC
NA	many	14	TRBV7-2	TRBJ1-1	CASSQGGSNTEAFF	TGTGCCAGCAGCCAAGGGGGTTCTAACACTGAAGCTTTCTTT
TRBD1	many	16	TRBV5-4	TRBJ2-7	CASSLPWTGGSYEQYF	TGTGCCAGCAGCTTACCCTGGACAGGGGGCTCCTACGAGCAGTACTTC
NA	many	14	TRBV6-1	TRBJ2-7	CASSEALWDYEQYF	TGTGCCAGCAGTGAAGCGCTCTGGGACTACGAGCAGTACTTC
TRBD1	many	14	TRBV29-1	TRBJ1-1	CSVTRTGGNTEAFF	TGCAGCGTCACTCGGACAGGGGGCAACACTGAAGCTTTCTTT
NA	many	14	TRBV12-3/TRBV12-4	TRBJ1-5	CASGGGAVGQPQHF	TGTGCCAGCGGGGGGGGGGCAGTCGGGCAGCCCCAGCATTTT
TRBD1	NA	15	TRBV12-5	TRBJ1-1	CASGFYRGSYTEAFF	TGTGCTAGTGGTTTTTACAGGGGTAGTTACACTGAAGCTTTCTTT
TRBD1	many	15	TRBV7-9	TRBJ1-6	CASSLVGDRDAPLHF	TGTGCCAGCAGCTTAGTCGGGGACAGGGATGCACCCCTCCACTTT
NA	many	14	TRBV9	TRBJ1-2	CASSPSPDNYGYTF	TGTGCCAGCAGCCCCAGCCCGGATAACTATGGCTACACCTTC
NA	few	13	TRBV28	TRBJ1-5	CASSRNTNQPQHF	TGTGCCAGCAGTCGCAACACAAATCAGCCCCAGCATTTT
TRBD1	few	17	TRBV20-1	TRBJ1-5	CSARRDRGPGSNQPQHF	TGCAGTGCTAGAAGGGACAGGGGGCCAGGGAGCAATCAGCCCCAGCATTTT
NA	many	13	TRBV9	TRBJ2-7	CASSVGGGTEQYF	TGTGCCAGCAGCGTAGGAGGAGGGACCGAGCAGTACTTC
NA	NA	13	TRBV5-1	TRBJ1-1	CASSLSGTREAFF	TGCGCCAGCAGCCTTAGCGGGACGAGGGAAGCTTTCTTT
NA	NA	11	TRBV13	TRBJ1-3	CASSSLDTIYF	TGTGCCAGCAGCTCTCTTGACACCATATATTTT
NA	few	14	TRBV24-1	TRBJ2-1	CATSAPLGYNEQFF	TGTGCCACCAGTGCCCCTTTGGGGTACAATGAGCAGTTCTTC
NA	NA	12	TRBV5-1	TRBJ1-1	CASSGPTDEAFF	TGCGCCAGCAGCGGACCGACAGATGAAGCTTTCTTT
NA	many	13	TRBV7-8	TRBJ1-5	CASSTQGNQPQHF	TGTGCCAGCTCCACCCAGGGGAATCAGCCCCAGCATTTT
NA	NA	13	TRBV2	TRBJ1-1	CASSEQGPLGAFF	TGTGCCAGCAGTGAACAGGGCCCGTTAGGAGCTTTCTTT
NA	many	13	TRBV12-3/TRBV12-4	TRBJ2-5	CASSWGSQETQYF	TGTGCCAGCAGTTGGGGCAGCCAAGAGACCCAGTACTTC
TRBD1	NA	15	TRBV2	TRBJ2-1	CASRSSGTDYNEQFF	TGCGCCAGCAGGAGTTCCGGGACAGACTACAATGAGCAGTTCTTC
NA	many	12	TRBV5-1	TRBJ2-2	CASSLLEGELFF	TGCGCCAGCAGCTTGTTGGAAGGGGAGCTGTTTTTT
NA	NA	14	TRBV7-2	TRBJ1-4	CASSRPGRDEKLFF	TGTGCCAGCAGCCGGCCGGGAAGGGATGAAAAACTGTTTTTT
NA	NA	14	TRBV5-1	TRBJ2-1	CARSLGTNYNEQFF	TGCGCCAGAAGCTTGGGGACAAACTACAATGAGCAGTTCTTC
NA	NA	15	TRBV4-2	TRBJ2-5	CASSQDWMAQETQYF	TGTGCCAGCAGCCAAGATTGGATGGCGCAAGAGACCCAGTACTTC
NA	NA	16	TRBV29-1	TRBJ2-3	CSVEPMMLTSTDTRHF	TGCAGCGTTGAACCGATGATGCTAACTAGCACAGATACGCGGCATTTT
NA	many	12	TRBV10-1	TRBJ1-5	CASSVIHQPQHF	TGCGCCAGCAGTGTAATTCATCAGCCCCAGCATTTT
TRBD2	many	17	TRBV4-1	TRBJ2-5	CASSQVGLAGGKETQYF	TGCGCCAGCAGCCAAGTTGGACTAGCGGGGGGGAAAGAGACCCAGTACTTC
NA	many	13	TRBV2	TRBJ1-1	CASSLVTGPEAFF	TGTGCCAGCAGCCTAGTAACTGGCCCTGAAGCTTTCTTT
TRBD1	many	13	TRBV29-1	TRBJ1-2	CSVEDPRGNGYTF	TGCAGCGTTGAAGACCCCAGGGGGAATGGCTACACCTTC
TRBD1	NA	15	TRBV9	TRBJ1-2	CASSALGGQSYGYTF	TGTGCCAGCAGCGCCCTCGGGGGACAGTCATATGGCTACACCTTC
NA	many	15	TRBV10-2	TRBJ1-5	CASSEPLRINQPQHF	TGCGCCAGCAGTGAGCCCCTCCGAATCAATCAGCCCCAGCATTTT